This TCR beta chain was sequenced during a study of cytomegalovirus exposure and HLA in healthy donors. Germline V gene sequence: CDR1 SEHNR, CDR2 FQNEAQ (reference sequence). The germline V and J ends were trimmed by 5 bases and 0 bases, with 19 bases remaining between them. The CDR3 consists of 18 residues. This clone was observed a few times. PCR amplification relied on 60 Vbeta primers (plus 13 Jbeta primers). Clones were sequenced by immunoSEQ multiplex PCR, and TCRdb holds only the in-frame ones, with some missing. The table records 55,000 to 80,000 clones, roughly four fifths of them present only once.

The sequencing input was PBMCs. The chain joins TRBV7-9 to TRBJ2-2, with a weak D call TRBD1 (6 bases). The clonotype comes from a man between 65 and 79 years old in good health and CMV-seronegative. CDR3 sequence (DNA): TGTGCCAGCAGCGACGAGGGGACATCGCCTTCGAACACCGGGGAGCTGTTTTTT. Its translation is CASSDEGTSPSNTGELFF.